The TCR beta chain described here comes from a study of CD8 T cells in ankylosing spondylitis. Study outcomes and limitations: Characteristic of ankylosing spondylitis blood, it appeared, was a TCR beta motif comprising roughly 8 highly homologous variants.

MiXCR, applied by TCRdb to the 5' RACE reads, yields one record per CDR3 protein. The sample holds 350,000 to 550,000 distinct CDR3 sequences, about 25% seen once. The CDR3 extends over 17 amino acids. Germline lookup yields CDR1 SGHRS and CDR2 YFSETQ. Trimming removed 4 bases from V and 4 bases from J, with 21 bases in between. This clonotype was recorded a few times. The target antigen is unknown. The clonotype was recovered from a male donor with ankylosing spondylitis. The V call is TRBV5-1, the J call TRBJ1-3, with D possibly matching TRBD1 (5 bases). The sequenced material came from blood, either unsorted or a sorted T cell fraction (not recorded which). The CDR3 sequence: CASSPNRFDNYGNTIYF. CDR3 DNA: TGCGCCAGCAGCCCAAACAGGTTCGACAACTACGGAAACACCATATATTTT.